The sequence of this T cell receptor (beta chain) was determined in a study of T cells in localized non-small cell lung cancer. Trimming took 2 bases from V and 9 from J, leaving 14 bases between them. This CDR3 has 15 amino acids. Per the germline V gene, CDR1 is SGHDN and CDR2 is FVKESK. Clones were read by immunoSEQ multiplex PCR, and TCRdb kept only the in-frame ones, dropping some. The sample comprises under 40,000 clones, about 90% of which are singletons, and less than 20% rests with the top ten. The sequence came from a man aged 40 to 70 with stage III lung adenocarcinoma. Material: peripheral blood mononuclear cells, obtained before any cancer treatment. The genes are TRBV14 and TRBJ1-6, with D perhaps matching TRBD1 (6 bases). CDR3 nucleotides: TGTGCCAGCAGCCAAAACAGGGCCCAGGGTTCACCCCTCCACTTT. It yields the protein CASSQNRAQGSPLHF.